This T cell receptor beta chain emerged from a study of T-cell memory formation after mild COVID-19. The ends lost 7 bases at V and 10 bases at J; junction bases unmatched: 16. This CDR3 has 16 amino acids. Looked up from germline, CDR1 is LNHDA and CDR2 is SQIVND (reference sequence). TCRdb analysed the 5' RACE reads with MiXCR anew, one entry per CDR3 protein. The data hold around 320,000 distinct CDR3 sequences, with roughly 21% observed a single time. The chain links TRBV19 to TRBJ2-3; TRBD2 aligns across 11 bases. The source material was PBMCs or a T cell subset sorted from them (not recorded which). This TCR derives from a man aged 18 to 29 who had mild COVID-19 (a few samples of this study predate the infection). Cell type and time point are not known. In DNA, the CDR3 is TGTGCCAGTACCACCTCACTAGCGGGGGCTACAAGTCCGCAGTATTTT. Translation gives CASTTSLAGATSPQYF.